What follows are 16 T cell receptor beta chains derived from one specimen sequenced in a study of PD-1 blockade in mismatch repair-deficient tumors. The protocol was immunoSEQ multiplex PCR, while the TCRdb copy is restricted to in-frame clones and leaves out a portion. The sample includes over 13,000 clones, around 86% of them seen just once. The sample's time point: identical approximately eleven-day culture without peptide (control). No antigen has been assigned to these receptors. Sample: cells cultured in vitro, taken from a patient treated with pembrolizumab. Receptor source: an adult with mismatch repair-deficient cancer.

CDR3 residues: CASSWVAPQSRANVLTF. CDR3 coding DNA: TGTGCCAGCAGCTGGGTGGCCCCACAAAGTCGGGCCAACGTCCTGACTTTC. The chain recombines TRBV7-8 with TRBJ2-6, with D unclear. Germline loops: CDR1 SGHVS, CDR2 FQNEAQ. V lost 4 bases and J 5 bases, leaving 18 bases between the germline ends. This CDR3 has 17 residues. The full variable domain, in which reference TRBV7-8 and TRBJ2-6 provide the parts outside the CDR3, is GAGVSQSPRYKVAKRGQDVALRCDPISGHVSLFWYQQALGQGPEFLTYFQNEAQLDKSGLPSDRFFAERPEGSVSTLKIQRTQQEDSAVYLCASSWVAPQSRANVLTFGAGSRLTVL.

This rearrangement joins TRBV25-1 to TRBJ1-1; 11 bases are shared with TRBD1. Germline values: CDR1 MGHDK, CDR2 SYGVNS. J was trimmed by 3 bases and V by 6 bases; bases with no gene match: 6. CDR3 length: 15 residues. Written as DNA, the CDR3 is TGTGCCAGCAGGGACAGGGGGCCTGGGGACACTGAAGCTTTCTTT. Residues: CASRDRGPGDTEAFF.

The rearrangement links TRBV15 to TRBJ2-4; 9 bases are a match to TRBD2. CDR1 is LNHNV, CDR2 YYDKDF, per germline (reference sequence). This CDR3 is built from 16 residues. Unmatched junction bases numbered 6, after V lost 1 base and J lost 5 bases. The CDR3 region is CATSRGAAGGENIQYF. In DNA form, the CDR3 reads TGTGCCACCAGCAGAGGAGCAGCGGGAGGCGAAAACATTCAGTACTTC.

The chain joins TRBV19 to TRBJ1-5; no reliable D call. Trimming took off 3 bases at V and 7 bases at J, with 16 bases between the two ends. Germline V gene sequence: CDR1 LNHDA, CDR2 SQIVND (reference sequence). The CDR3 is 15 amino acids. CDR3 region: CASSIGVSAGQPQHF. DNA of the CDR3: TGTGCCAGTAGTATCGGGGTCTCTGCTGGACAGCCCCAGCATTTT.

CDR3 sequence: CASSPNAAYEQYF. For the CDR3, the DNA is TGTGCCAGCAGCCCCAATGCGGCCTACGAGCAGTACTTC. This chain links TRBV7-3 with TRBJ2-7, with D hard to call. This CDR3 is 13 amino acids long. Germline values: CDR1 SGHTA, CDR2 FQGTGA. Trimming pared 5 bases from V and 2 bases from J, leaving 10 bases between.

The rearrangement links TRBV11-2 to TRBJ2-7; D could derive from TRBD1 or TRBD2 (5 bases each). The V end was cut by 1 base, the J end by 2 bases, with 12 bases between. The CDR3 is made up of 15 amino acids. From germline, CDR1 is SGHAT and CDR2 FQNNGV. The CDR3 nucleotides read TGTGCCAGCAGCTTAGGGGACCTTACTACCTACGAGCAGTACTTC. Protein: CASSLGDLTTYEQYF.

In DNA, the CDR3 is TGTGCCAGCAACCTAGCGGGAGCCGGGGATACGCAGTATTTT. This encodes CASNLAGAGDTQYF. The V gene is TRBV5-5, the J gene TRBJ2-3; 10 positions match TRBD2. Germline assignment: CDR1 SGHKS and CDR2 YYEKEE (reference sequence). The CDR3 runs 14 residues. V was clipped by 6 bases and J by 6 bases; unmatched bases: 7.

This chain uses TRBV28 with TRBJ1-2; D is ambiguous. The germline V gene encodes CDR1 MDHEN and CDR2 SYDVKM. The CDR3 totals 15 residues. V lost 1 base to trimming and J lost 5 bases, with 14 bases between them. CDR3 amino acids: CASSLSAGVEYGYTF. As DNA, the CDR3 is TGTGCCAGCAGTTTATCAGCTGGGGTGGAGTATGGCTACACCTTC.

This clone has a single count. The V call is TRBV10-3, the J call TRBJ2-7; 8 nucleotides line up with TRBD1. V lost 0 bases and J lost 1; bases outside the gene matches: 8. The CDR3 is 17 residues long. CDR1 and CDR2 (germline): ENHRY, SYGVKD. CDR3 in amino acids: CAISESGQGVISYEQYF. The CDR3 DNA sequence: TGTGCCATCAGTGAGTCCGGACAGGGTGTGATATCCTACGAGCAGTACTTC.

This clone was counted a single time. The gene calls are TRBV23-1 and TRBJ2-5, with D unclear. TRBV23-1 is an ORF for which the function is uncertain. This CDR3 is 10 amino acids long. Trimming took 11 bases from V and 5 from J, leaving 9 bases between them. DNA of the CDR3: TGCGCCTCCTATGGGGAGACCCAGTACTTC. Translation gives CASYGETQYF.

Only one count was recorded for this clone. The chain recombines TRBV27 with TRBJ2-3; possibly TRBD1 or TRBD2 for D (5 bases each). V was pared by 5 bases and J by 0 bases, with 12 bases between. This CDR3 contains 15 residues. Germline CDR1 and CDR2: MNHEY and SMNVEV (reference sequence). The CDR3 coding sequence is TGTGCCAGCAGTCCCCGGGACGGGAGCACAGATACGCAGTATTTT. It yields the protein CASSPRDGSTDTQYF.

The rearrangement links TRBV30 to TRBJ2-3, with TRBD2 matching 9 bases. Germline V gene lookup returns CDR1 GTSNPN and CDR2 SVGIG (reference sequence). This CDR3 is 16 amino acids long. Trimming at V came to 2 bases and at J to 0 bases, leaving 6 bases not matched to a gene. In nucleotides, the CDR3 is TGTGCCTGGAGTCCCGGGACTAGCCCTAGCACAGATACGCAGTATTTT. Translating gives CAWSPGTSPSTDTQYF.

This clone was detected only a few times. The chain uses TRBV30 and TRBJ1-2, with D uncertain. The CDR3 covers 12 residues. The ends were cut back, 2 bases at V and 8 bases at J, with 12 bases in the middle. CDR1 is GTSNPN, CDR2 SVGIG, per germline (reference sequence). CDR3 sequence (DNA): TGTGCCTGGAGTCGTGCGGCGGGGGGCTACACCTTC. Amino acid sequence: CAWSRAAGGYTF.

This chain links TRBV5-1 with TRBJ2-3; no clear D. V dropped 0 bases and J dropped 3 bases, with 8 bases sitting between them. Germline CDR1 SGHRS, CDR2 YFSETQ. CDR3 length equals 14 residues. This CDR3 is CASSLVSGTDTQYF. In nucleotides, the CDR3 is TGCGCCAGCAGCTTGGTATCTGGGACAGATACGCAGTATTTT. The whole variable domain, remainder taken from reference TRBV5-1 and TRBJ2-3, is KAGVTQTPRYLIKTRGQQVTLSCSPISGHRSVSWYQQTPGQGLQFLFEYFSETQRNKGNFPGRFSGRQFSNSRSEMNVSTLELGDSALYLCASSLVSGTDTQYFGPGTRLTVL.

The chain carries TRBV19 and TRBJ2-1, with 12 bases that match TRBD2. The CDR3 is 17 amino acids. J lost 7 bases, V lost 4 bases, and 11 bases had no gene match. CDR1 and CDR2 (germline): LNHDA, SQIVND (reference sequence). This CDR3 is CASSSPSGRAELNEQFF. DNA for the CDR3: TGTGCCAGTAGTAGTCCTAGCGGGAGGGCCGAGTTAAATGAGCAGTTCTTC.

This rearrangement joins TRBV2 to TRBJ2-1; D gene uncertain. CDR3 size: 15 residues. V was clipped by 3 bases and J by 2 bases, with 11 bases between them. Germline V CDR1 and CDR2: SNHLY, FYNNEI. CDR3 region: CASSEGRVAYNEQFF. The CDR3 DNA reads TGTGCCAGCAGTGAGGGCCGCGTGGCCTACAATGAGCAGTTCTTC.